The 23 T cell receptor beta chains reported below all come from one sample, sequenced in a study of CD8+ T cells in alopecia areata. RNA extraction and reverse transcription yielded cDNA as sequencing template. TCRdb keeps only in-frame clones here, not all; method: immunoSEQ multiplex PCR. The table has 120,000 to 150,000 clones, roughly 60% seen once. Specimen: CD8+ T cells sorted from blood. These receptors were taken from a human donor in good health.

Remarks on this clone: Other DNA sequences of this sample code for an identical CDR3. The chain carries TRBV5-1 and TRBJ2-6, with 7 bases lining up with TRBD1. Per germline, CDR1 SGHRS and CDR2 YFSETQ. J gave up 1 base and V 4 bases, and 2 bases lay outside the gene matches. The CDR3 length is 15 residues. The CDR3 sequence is CASSPTGSGANVLTF. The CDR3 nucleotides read TGCGCCAGCAGCCCGACAGGGTCTGGGGCCAACGTCCTGACTTTC.

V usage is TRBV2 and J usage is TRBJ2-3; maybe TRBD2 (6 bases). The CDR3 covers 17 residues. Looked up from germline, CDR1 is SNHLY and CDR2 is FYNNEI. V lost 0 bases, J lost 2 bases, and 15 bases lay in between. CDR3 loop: CASSEALVREYTDTQYF. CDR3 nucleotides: TGTGCCAGCAGTGAAGCGCTAGTACGGGAGTACACAGATACGCAGTATTTT.

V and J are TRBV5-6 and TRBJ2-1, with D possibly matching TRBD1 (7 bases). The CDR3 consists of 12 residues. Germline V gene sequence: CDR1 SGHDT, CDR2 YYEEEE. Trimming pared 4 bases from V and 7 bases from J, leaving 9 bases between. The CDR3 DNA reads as TGTGCCAGCAGCCAGGGGGGAAATGAGCAGTTCTTC. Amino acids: CASSQGGNEQFF.

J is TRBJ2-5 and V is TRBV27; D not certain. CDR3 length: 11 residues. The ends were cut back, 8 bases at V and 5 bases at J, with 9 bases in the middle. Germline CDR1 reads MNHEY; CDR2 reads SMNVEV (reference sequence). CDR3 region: CASGPRETQYF. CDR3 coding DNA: TGTGCCAGCGGGCCAAGGGAGACCCAGTACTTC.

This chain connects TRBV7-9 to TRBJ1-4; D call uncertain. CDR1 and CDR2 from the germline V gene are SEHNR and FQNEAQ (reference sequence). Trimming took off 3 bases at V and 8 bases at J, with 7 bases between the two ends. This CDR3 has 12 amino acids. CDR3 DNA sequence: TGTGCCAGCAGCTTCTCCGACGAAAAACTGTTTTTT. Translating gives CASSFSDEKLFF.

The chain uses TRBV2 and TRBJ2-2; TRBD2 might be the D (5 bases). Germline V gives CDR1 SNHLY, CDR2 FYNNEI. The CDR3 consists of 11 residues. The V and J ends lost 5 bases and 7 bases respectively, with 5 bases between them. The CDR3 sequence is CASSRGGELFF. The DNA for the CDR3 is TGTGCCAGCAGTCGGGGCGGGGAGCTGTTTTTT.

The CDR3 loop is CSVGYSATEAFF. The CDR3 region has the DNA TGCAGCGTTGGGTATTCCGCAACTGAAGCTTTCTTT. This chain uses TRBV29-1 with TRBJ1-1; D unclear. V dropped 4 bases and J dropped 5 bases, with 11 bases sitting between them. Germline lookup yields CDR1 SQVTM and CDR2 ANQGSEA. CDR3 length: 12 amino acids.

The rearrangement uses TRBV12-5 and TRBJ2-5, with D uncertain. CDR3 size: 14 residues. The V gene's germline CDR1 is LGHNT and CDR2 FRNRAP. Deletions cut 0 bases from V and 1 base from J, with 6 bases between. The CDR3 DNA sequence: TGTGCTAGTGGTTTGGTACACGGCCAAGAGACCCAGTACTTC. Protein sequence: CASGLVHGQETQYF.

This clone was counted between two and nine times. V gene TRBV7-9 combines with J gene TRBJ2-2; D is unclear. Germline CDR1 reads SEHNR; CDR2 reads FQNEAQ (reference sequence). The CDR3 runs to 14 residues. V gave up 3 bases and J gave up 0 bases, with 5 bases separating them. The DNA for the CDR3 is TGTGCCAGCAGCTTGGGATCGAACACCGGGGAGCTGTTTTTT. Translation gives CASSLGSNTGELFF.

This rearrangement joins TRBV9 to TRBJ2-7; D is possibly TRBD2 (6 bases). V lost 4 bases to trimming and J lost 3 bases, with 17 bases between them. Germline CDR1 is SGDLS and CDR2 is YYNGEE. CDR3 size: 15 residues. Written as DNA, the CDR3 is TGTGCCAGCAGCCCCTCCGGGACTTCAATCTACGAGCAGTACTTC. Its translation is CASSPSGTSIYEQYF.

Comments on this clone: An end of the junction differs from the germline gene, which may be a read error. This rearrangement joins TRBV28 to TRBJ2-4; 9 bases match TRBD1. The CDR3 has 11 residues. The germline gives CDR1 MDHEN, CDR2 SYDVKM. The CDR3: CASVSTGGLSF. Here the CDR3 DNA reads TGTGCCAGCGTATCTACAGGGGGCCTCTCCTTC.

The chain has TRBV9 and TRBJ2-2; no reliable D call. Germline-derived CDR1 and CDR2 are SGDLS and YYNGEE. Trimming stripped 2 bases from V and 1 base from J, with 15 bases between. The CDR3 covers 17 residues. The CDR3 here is CASSVPKDGLNTGELFF. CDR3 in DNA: TGTGCCAGCAGCGTCCCTAAGGACGGCCTGAACACCGGGGAGCTGTTTTTT.

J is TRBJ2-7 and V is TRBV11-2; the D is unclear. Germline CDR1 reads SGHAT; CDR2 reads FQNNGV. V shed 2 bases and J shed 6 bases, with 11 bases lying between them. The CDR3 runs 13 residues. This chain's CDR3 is CASSLMVSGEQYF. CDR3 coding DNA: TGTGCCAGCAGCTTAATGGTCAGTGGCGAGCAGTACTTC.

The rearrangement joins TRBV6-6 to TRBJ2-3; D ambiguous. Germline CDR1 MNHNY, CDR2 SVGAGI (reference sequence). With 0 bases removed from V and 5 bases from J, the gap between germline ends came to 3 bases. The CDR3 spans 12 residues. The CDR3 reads CASSYSGDTQYF. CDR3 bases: TGTGCCAGCAGTTACTCAGGAGATACGCAGTATTTT.

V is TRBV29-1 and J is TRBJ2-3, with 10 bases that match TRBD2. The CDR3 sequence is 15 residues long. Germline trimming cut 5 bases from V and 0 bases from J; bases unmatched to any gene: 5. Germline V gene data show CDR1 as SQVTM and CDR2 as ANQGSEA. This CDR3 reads CSVPTSGASTDTQYF. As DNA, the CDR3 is TGCAGCGTTCCTACTAGCGGGGCTAGCACAGATACGCAGTATTTT.

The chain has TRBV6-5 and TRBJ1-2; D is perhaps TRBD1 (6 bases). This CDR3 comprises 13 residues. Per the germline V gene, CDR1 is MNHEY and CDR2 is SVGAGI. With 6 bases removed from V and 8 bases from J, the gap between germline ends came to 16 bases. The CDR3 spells CASSQTTGPGYTF. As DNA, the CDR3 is TGTGCCAGCAGCCAAACTACAGGGCCGGGCTACACCTTC.

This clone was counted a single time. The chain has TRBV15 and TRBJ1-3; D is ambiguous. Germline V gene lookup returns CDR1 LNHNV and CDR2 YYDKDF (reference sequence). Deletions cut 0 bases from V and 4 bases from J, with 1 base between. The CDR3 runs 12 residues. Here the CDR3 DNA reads TGTGCCACCAGCAGAGAGGGAAACACCATATATTTT. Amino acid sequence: CATSREGNTIYF.

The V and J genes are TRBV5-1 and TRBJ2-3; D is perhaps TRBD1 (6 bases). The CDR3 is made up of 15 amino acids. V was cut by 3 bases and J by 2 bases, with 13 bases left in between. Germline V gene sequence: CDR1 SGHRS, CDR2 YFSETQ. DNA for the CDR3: TGCGCCAGCAGCTGGTGGGGGCTTCCCACAGATACGCAGTATTTT. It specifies CASSWWGLPTDTQYF. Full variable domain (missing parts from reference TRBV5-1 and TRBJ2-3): KAGVTQTPRYLIKTRGQQVTLSCSPISGHRSVSWYQQTPGQGLQFLFEYFSETQRNKGNFPGRFSGRQFSNSRSEMNVSTLELGDSALYLCASSWWGLPTDTQYFGPGTRLTVL.

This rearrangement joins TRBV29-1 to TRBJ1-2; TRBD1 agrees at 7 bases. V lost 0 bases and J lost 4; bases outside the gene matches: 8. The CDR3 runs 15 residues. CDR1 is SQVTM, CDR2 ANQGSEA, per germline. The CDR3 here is CSVEDGGTVPYGYTF. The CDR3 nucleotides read TGCAGCGTTGAAGATGGTGGGACAGTCCCCTATGGCTACACCTTC. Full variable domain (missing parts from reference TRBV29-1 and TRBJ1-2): SAVISQKPSRDICQRGTSLTIQCQVDSQVTMMFWYRQQPGQSLTLIATANQGSEATYESGFVIDKFPISRPNLTFSTLTVSNMSPEDSSIYLCSVEDGGTVPYGYTFGSGTRLTVV.

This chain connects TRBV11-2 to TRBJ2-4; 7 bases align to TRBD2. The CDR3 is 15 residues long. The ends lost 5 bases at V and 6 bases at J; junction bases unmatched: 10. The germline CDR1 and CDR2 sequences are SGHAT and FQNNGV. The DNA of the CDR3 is TGTGCCAGCAGCCCCCTCGCGAAGCGGGGAAACATTCAGTACTTC. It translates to CASSPLAKRGNIQYF.

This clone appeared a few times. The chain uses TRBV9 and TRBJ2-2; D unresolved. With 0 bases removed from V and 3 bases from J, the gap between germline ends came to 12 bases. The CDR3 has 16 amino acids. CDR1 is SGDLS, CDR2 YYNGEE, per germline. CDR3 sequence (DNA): TGTGCCAGCAGCGTAGCCAGCCAAGAGTACACCGGGGAGCTGTTTTTT. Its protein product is CASSVASQEYTGELFF.

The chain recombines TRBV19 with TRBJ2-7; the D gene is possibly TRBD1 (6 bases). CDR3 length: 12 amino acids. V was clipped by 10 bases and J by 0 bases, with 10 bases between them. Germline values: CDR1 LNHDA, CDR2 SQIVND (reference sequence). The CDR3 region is CATRDTSYEQYF. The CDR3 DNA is TGTGCCACAAGGGACACCTCCTACGAGCAGTACTTC.

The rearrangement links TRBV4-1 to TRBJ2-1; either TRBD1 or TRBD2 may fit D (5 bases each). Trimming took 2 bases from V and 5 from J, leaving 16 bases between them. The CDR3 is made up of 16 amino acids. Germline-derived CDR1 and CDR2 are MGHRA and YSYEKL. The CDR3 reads CASSQSVGTLNNEQFF. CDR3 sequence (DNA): TGCGCCAGCAGCCAAAGCGTAGGGACGTTGAACAATGAGCAGTTCTTC.